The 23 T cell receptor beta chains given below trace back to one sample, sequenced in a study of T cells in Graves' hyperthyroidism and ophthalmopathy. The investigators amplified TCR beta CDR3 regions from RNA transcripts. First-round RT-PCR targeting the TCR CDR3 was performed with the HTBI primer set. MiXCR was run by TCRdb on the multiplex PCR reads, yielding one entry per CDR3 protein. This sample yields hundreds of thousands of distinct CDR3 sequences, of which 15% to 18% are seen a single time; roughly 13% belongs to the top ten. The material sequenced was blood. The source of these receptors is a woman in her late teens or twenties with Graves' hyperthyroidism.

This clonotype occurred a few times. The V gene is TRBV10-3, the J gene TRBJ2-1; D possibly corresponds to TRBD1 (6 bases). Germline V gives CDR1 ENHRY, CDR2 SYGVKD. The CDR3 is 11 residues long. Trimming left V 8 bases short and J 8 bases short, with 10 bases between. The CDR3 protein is CAIRGGDEQFF. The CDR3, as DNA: TGTGCCATCCGAGGGGGAGATGAGCAGTTCTTC.

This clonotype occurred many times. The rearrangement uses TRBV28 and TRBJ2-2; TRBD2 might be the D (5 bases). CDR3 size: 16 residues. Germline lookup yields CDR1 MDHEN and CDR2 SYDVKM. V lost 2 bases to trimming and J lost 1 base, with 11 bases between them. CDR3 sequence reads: CASSLLRAENTGELFF. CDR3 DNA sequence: TGTGCCAGCAGTTTACTGAGGGCGGAGAACACCGGGGAGCTGTTTTTT.

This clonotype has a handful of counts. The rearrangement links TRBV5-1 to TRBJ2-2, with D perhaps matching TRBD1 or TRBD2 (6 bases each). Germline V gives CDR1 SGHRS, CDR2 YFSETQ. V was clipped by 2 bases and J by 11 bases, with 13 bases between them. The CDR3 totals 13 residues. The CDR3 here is CASSFGRGGELFF. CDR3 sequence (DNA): TGCGCCAGCAGCTTTGGCAGGGGAGGAGAGCTGTTTTTT.

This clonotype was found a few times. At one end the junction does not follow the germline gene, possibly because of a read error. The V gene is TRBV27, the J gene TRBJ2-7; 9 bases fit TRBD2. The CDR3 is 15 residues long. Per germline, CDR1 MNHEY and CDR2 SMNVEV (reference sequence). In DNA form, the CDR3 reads TGTGCCAGCAAAATAGCGGGGGCCGTCTCCAACGAGCAGTACTTC. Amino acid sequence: CASKIAGAVSNEQYF.

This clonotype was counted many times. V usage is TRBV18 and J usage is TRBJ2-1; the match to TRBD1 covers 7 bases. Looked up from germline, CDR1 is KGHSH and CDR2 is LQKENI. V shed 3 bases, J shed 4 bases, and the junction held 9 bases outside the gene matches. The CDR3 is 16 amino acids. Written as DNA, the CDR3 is TGTGCCAGCTCACCCAAGGACAGGATTCAATACAATGAGCAGTTCTTC. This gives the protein CASSPKDRIQYNEQFF. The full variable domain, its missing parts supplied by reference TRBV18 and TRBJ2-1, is NAGVMQNPRHLVRRRGQEARLRCSPMKGHSHVYWYRQLPEEGLKFMVYLQKENIIDESGMPKERFSAEFPKEGPSILRIQQVVRGDSAAYFCASSPKDRIQYNEQFFGPGTRLTVL.

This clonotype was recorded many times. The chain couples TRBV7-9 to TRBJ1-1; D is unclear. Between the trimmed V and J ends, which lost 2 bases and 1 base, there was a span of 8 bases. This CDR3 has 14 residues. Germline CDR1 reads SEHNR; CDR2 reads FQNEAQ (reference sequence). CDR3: CASSLLLTNTEAFF. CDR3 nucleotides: TGTGCCAGCAGCTTACTACTGACGAACACTGAAGCTTTCTTT.

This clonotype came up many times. The CDR3 DNA follows: TGTGCCAGCAGGGAGGGGCAGGGTCGCAATCAGCCCCAGCATTTT. Protein sequence: CASREGQGRNQPQHF. V and J are TRBV7-8 and TRBJ1-5; possibly TRBD1 for D (5 bases). CDR3 length: 15 amino acids. The germline V gene has CDR1 SGHVS and CDR2 FQNEAQ. The ends were cut back, 6 bases at V and 2 bases at J, with 14 bases in the middle.

CDR3 region: CASSEALAGAYNEQFF. As DNA, the CDR3 is TGTGCCAGCAGTGAAGCTCTTGCGGGGGCCTACAATGAGCAGTTCTTC. The chain is built from TRBV6-1 and TRBJ2-1, with 7 bases matching TRBD2. With 0 bases clipped from V and 2 bases from J, the junction kept 4 bases outside the gene matches. The CDR3 sequence is 16 residues long. From germline, CDR1 is MNHNS and CDR2 SASEGT.

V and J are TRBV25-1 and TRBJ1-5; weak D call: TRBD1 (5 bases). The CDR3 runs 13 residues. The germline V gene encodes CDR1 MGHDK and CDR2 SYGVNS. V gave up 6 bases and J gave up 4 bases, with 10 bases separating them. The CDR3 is CASRAGGNQPQHF. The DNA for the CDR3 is TGTGCCAGCAGGGCCGGGGGAAATCAGCCCCAGCATTTT.

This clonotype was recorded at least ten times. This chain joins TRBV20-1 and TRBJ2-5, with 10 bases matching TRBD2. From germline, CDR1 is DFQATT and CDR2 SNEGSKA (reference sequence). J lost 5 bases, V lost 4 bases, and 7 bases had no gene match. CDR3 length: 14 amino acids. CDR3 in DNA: TGCAGTGCTAACGAGCGGGAGGGCGGGGAGACCCAGTACTTC. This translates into CSANEREGGETQYF.

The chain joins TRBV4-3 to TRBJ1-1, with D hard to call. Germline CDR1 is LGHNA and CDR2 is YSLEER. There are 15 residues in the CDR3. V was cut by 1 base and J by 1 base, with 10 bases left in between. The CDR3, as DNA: TGCGCCAGCAGCCAAGTAAGGGCAGCGAACACTGAAGCTTTCTTT. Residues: CASSQVRAANTEAFF.

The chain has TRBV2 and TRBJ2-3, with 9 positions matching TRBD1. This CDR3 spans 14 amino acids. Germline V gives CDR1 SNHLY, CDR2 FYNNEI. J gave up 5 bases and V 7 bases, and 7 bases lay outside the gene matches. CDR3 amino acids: CASKRGQGVDTQYF. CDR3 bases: TGTGCCAGCAAAAGGGGACAGGGTGTAGATACGCAGTATTTT. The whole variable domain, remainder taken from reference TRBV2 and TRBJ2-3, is EPEVTQTPSHQVTQMGQEVILRCVPISNHLYFYWYRQILGQKVEFLVSFYNNEISEKSEIFDDQFSVERPDGSNFTLKIRSTKLEDSAMYFCASKRGQGVDTQYFGPGTRLTVL.

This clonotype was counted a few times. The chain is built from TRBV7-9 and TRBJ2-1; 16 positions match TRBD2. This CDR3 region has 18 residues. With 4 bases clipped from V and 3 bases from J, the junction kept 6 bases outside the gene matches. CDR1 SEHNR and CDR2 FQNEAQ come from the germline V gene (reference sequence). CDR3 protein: CASSSGLAGGSHYNEQFF. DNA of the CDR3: TGTGCCAGCAGCTCGGGACTAGCGGGGGGGTCACACTACAATGAGCAGTTCTTC. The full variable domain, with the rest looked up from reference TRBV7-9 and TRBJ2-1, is DTGVSQNPRHKITKRGQNVTFRCDPISEHNRLYWYRQTLGQGPEFLTYFQNEAQLEKSRLLSDRFSAERPKGSFSTLEIQRTEQGDSAMYLCASSSGLAGGSHYNEQFFGPGTRLTVL.

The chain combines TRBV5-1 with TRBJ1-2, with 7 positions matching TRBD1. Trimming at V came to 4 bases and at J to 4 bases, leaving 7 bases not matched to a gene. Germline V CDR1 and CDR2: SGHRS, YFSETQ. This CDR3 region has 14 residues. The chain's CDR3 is CASSTGDSGYGYTF. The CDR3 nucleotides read TGCGCCAGCAGCACCGGGGACAGCGGCTATGGCTACACCTTC.

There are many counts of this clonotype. CDR3 residues: CASTRIGAREAFF. The DNA for the CDR3 is TGTGCCAGCACCCGTATAGGGGCCAGAGAAGCTTTCTTT. The V and J genes are TRBV3-1 and TRBJ1-1; D might be TRBD1 (5 bases). This CDR3 is 13 amino acids long. Trimming removed 7 bases from V and 8 bases from J, with 17 bases in between. In germline, CDR1 is LGHDT, CDR2 YNNKEL (reference sequence).

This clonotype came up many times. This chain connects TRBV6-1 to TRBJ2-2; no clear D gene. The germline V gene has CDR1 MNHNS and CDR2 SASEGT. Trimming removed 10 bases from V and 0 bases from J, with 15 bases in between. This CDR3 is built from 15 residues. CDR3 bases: TGTGCCACCAAAGACCGGCCCGCGAACACCGGGGAGCTGTTTTTT. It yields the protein CATKDRPANTGELFF.

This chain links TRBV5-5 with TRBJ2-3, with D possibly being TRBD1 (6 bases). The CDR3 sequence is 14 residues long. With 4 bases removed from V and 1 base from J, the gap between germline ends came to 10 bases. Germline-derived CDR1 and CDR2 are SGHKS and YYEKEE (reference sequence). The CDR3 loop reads CASSDYRGTDTQYF. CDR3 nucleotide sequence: TGTGCCAGCAGCGATTACAGGGGCACAGATACGCAGTATTTT.

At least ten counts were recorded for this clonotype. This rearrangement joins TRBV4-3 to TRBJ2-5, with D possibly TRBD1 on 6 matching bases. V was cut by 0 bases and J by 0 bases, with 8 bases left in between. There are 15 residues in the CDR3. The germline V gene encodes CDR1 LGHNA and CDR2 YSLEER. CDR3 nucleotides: TGCGCCAGCAGCCAAGATGGGGACAACCAAGAGACCCAGTACTTC. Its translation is CASSQDGDNQETQYF.

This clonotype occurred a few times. This chain's CDR3 is CASRPGSGELFF. The CDR3, as DNA: TGTGCCAGCAGACCAGGGTCCGGGGAGCTGTTTTTT. The chain uses TRBV27 and TRBJ2-2, with D maybe TRBD1 (5 bases). The CDR3 contains 12 residues. Germline CDR1 and CDR2: MNHEY and SMNVEV (reference sequence). V was cut by 6 bases and J by 6 bases, with 8 bases left in between.

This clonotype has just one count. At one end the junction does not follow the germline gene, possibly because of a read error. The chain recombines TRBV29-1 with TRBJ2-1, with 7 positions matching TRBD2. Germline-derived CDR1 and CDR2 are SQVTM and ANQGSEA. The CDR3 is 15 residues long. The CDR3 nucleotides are TGCAGCGTTCTCCCGGGAGGTGTATCCTACGATGAGCAGTTCTTC. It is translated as CSVLPGGVSYDEQFF.

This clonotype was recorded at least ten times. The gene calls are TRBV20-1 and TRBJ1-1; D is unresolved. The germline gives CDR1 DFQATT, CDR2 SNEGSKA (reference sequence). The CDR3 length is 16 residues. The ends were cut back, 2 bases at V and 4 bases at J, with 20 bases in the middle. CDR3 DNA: TGCAGTGCTAGAATATGGAGAGGGCCGAGAGGCACTGAAGCTTTCTTT. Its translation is CSARIWRGPRGTEAFF.

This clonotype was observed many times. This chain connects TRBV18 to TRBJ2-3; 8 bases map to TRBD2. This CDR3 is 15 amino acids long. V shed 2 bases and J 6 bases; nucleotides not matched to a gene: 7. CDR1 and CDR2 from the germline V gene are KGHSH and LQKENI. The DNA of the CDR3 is TGTGCCAGCTCACCAACTAGCGGCGCCGGGGATACGCAGTATTTT. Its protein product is CASSPTSGAGDTQYF.

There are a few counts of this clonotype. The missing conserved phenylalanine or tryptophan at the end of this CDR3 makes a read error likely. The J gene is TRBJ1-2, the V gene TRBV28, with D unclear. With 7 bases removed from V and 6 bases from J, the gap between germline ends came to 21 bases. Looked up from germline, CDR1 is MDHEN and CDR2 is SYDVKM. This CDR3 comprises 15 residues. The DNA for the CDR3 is TGTGCCAGCACCGATCCGGGCGATCTTCCGGATGGCTACACCCTC. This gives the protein CASTDPGDLPDGYTL.